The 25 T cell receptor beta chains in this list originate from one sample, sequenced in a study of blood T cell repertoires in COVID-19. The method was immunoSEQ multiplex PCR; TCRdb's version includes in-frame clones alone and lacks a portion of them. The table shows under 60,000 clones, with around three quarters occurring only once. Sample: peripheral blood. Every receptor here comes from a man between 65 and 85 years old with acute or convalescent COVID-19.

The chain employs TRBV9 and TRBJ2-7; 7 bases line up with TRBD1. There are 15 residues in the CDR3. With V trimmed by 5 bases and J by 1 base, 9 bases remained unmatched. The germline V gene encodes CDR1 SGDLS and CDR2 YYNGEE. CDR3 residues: CASSPGQRASYEQYF. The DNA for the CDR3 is TGTGCCAGCAGTCCGGGACAGAGGGCTTCCTACGAGCAGTACTTC.

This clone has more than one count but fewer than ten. The chain's CDR3 is CASSLKGSETQYF. CDR3 nucleotides: TGTGCCAGCAGTTTAAAGGGGTCGGAGACCCAGTACTTC. The rearrangement joins TRBV12-3 or TRBV12-4 to TRBJ2-5, with D perhaps matching TRBD1 (5 bases). The V gene lost 2 bases and the J gene lost 5 bases, with 9 bases spanning the gap. The CDR3 loop spans 13 amino acids.

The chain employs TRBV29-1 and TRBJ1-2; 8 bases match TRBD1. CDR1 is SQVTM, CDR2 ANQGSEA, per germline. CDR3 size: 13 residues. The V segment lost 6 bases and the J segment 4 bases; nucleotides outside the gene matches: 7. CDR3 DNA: TGCAGCGTCCTGGACAGGGTTAGCTATGGCTACACCTTC. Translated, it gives CSVLDRVSYGYTF. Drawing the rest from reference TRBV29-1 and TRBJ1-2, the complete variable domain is SAVISQKPSRDICQRGTSLTIQCQVDSQVTMMFWYRQQPGQSLTLIATANQGSEATYESGFVIDKFPISRPNLTFSTLTVSNMSPEDSSIYLCSVLDRVSYGYTFGSGTRLTVV.

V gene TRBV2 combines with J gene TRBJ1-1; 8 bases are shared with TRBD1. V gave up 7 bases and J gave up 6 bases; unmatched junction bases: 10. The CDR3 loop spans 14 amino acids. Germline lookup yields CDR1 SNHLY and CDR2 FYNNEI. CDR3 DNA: TGTGCCAGCATCGGACAGGGAGCGGGCCCTGAAGCTTTCTTT. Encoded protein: CASIGQGAGPEAFF.

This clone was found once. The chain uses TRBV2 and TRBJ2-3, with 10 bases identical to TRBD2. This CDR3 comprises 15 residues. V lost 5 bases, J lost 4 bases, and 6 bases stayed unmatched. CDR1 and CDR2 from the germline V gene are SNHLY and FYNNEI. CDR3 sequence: CASSSSGRVPDTQYF. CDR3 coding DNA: TGTGCCAGCAGTTCGAGCGGGAGGGTCCCAGATACGCAGTATTTT. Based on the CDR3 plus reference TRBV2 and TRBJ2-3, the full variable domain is EPEVTQTPSHQVTQMGQEVILRCVPISNHLYFYWYRQILGQKVEFLVSFYNNEISEKSEIFDDQFSVERPDGSNFTLKIRSTKLEDSAMYFCASSSSGRVPDTQYFGPGTRLTVL.

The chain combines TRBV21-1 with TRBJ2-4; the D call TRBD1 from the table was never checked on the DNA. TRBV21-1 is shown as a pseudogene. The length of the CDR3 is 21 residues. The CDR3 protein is CARGQGQSNSEFVLAKNIQYF. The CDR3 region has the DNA TGTGCCAGGGGGCAGGGACAGTCTAATTCTGAGTTTGTATTAGCCAAAAACATTCAGTACTTC.

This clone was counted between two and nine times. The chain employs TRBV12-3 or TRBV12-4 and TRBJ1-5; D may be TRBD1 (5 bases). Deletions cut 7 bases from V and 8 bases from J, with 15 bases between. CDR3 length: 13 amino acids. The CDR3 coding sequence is TGTGCCAGCACTTTGGGGCATTGGGAGCCCCAGCATTTT. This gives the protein CASTLGHWEPQHF.

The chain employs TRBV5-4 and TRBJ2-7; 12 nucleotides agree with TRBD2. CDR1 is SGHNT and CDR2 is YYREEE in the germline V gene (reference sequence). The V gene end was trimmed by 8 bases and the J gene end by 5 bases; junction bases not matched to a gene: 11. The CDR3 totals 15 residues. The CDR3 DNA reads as TGTGCCAGAGAAACGTCGGGACTAGCGGGTAACGAGCAGTACTTC. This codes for CARETSGLAGNEQYF. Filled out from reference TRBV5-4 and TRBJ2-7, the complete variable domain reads ETGVTQSPTHLIKTRGQQVTLRCSSQSGHNTVSWYQQALGQGPQFIFQYYREEENGRGNFPPRFSGLQFPNYSSELNVNALELDDSALYLCARETSGLAGNEQYFGPGTRLTVT.

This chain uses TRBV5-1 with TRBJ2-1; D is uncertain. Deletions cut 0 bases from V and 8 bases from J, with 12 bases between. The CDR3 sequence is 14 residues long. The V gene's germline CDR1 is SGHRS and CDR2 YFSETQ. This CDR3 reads CASSLDYFVYEQFF. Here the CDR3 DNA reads TGCGCCAGCAGCTTGGACTACTTCGTCTATGAGCAGTTCTTC.

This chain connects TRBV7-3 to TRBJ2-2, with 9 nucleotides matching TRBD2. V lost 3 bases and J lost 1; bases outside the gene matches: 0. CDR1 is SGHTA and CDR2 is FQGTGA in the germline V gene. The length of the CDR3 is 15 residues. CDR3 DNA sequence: TGTGCCAGCAGCTTGACTAGCGGGAACACCGGGGAGCTGTTTTTT. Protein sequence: CASSLTSGNTGELFF.

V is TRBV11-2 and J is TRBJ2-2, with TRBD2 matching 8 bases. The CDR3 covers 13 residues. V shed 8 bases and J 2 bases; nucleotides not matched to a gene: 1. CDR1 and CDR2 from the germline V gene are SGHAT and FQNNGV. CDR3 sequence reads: CASREGNTGELFF. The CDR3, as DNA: TGTGCCAGCCGGGAGGGAAACACCGGGGAGCTGTTTTTT.

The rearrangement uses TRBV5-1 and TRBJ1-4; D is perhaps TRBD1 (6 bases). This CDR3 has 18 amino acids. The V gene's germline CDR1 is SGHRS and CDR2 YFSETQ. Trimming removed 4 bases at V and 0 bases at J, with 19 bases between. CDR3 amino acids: CASSPAGQLLATNEKLFF. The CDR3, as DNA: TGCGCCAGCAGCCCTGCAGGACAGTTACTTGCAACTAATGAAAAACTGTTTTTT.

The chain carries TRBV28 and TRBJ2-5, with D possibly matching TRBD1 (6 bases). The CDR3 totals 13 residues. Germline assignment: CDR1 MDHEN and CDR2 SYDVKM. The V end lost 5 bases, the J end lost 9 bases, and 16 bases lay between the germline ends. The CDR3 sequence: CASSTGTPTAQYF. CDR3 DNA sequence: TGTGCCAGCAGTACAGGGACACCCACGGCCCAGTACTTC.

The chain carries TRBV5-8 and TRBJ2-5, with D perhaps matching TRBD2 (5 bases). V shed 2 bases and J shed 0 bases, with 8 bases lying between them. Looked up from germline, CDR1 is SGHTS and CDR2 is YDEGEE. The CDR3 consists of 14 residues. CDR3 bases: TGTGCCAGCAGCTTCGGTAGCGACCAAGAGACCCAGTACTTC. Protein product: CASSFGSDQETQYF.

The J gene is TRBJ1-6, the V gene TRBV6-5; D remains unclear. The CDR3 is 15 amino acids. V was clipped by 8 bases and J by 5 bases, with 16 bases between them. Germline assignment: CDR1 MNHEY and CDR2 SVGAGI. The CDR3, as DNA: TGTGCCAGCCAAAGGGAGGGTGCCGATAATTCACCCCTCCACTTT. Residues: CASQREGADNSPLHF.

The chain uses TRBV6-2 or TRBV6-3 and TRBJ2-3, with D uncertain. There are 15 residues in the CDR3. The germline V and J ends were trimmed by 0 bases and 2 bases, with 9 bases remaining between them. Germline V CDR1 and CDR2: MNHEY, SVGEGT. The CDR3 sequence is CASSYSSANTDTQYF. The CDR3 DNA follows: TGTGCCAGCAGTTACTCGAGCGCAAACACAGATACGCAGTATTTT.

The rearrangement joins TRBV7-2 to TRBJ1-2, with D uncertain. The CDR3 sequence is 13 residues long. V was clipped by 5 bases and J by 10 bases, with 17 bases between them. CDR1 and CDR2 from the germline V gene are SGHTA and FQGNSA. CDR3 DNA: TGTGCCAGCAGCCCTCGAGCGGGCCCAACCTACACCTTC. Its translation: CASSPRAGPTYTF.

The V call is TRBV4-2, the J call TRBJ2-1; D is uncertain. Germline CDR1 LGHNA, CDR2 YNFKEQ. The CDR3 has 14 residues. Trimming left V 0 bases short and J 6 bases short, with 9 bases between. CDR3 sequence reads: CASSQESDANEQFF. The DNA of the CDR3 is TGTGCCAGCAGCCAAGAATCAGATGCCAATGAGCAGTTCTTC.

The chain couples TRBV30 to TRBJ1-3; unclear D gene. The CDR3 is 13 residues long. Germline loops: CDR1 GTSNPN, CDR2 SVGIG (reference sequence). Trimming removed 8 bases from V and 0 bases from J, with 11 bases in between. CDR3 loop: CARTTNSGNTIYF. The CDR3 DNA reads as TGTGCCCGTACAACAAACTCTGGAAACACCATATATTTT.

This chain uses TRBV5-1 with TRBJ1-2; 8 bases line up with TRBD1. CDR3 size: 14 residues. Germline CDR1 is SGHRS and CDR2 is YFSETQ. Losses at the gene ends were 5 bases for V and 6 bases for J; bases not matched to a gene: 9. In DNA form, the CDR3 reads TGCGCCAGCAGAGGGGCAGGGGGCTATGATGGCTACACCTTC. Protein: CASRGAGGYDGYTF.

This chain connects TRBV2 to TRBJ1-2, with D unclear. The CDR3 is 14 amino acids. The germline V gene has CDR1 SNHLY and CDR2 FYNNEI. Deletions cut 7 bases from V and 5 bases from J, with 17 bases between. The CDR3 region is CASMREQTLYGYTF. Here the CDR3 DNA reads TGTGCCAGCATGCGGGAGCAGACCCTATATGGCTACACCTTC.

CDR3 sequence reads: CASSLTTVQAFF. The CDR3 nucleotides read TGTGCCAGCAGCTTAACGACTGTGCAGGCTTTCTTT. The chain is built from TRBV6-5 and TRBJ1-1; no definite D call. The germline V gene encodes CDR1 MNHEY and CDR2 SVGAGI. Between the trimmed V and J ends, which lost 6 bases and 11 bases, there was a span of 16 bases. The CDR3 consists of 12 residues.

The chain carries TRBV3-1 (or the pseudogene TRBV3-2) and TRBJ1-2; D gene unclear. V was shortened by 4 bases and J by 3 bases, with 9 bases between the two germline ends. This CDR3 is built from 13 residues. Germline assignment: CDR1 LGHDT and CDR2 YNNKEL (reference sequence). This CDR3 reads CASSLGRYYGYTF. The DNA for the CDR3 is TGTGCCAGCAGCCTGGGCAGGTACTATGGCTACACCTTC.

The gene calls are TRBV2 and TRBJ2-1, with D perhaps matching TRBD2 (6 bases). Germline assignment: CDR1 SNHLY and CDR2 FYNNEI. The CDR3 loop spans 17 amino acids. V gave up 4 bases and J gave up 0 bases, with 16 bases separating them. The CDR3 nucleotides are TGTGCCAGCAGTGGACATAAAGCGGGTAACTCCTACAATGAGCAGTTCTTC. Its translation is CASSGHKAGNSYNEQFF.

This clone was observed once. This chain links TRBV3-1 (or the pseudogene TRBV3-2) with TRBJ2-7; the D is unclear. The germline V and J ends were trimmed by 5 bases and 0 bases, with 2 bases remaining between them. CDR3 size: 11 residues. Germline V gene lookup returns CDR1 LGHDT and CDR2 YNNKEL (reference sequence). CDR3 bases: TGTGCCAGCAGCTACTCCTACGAGCAGTACTTC. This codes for CASSYSYEQYF.